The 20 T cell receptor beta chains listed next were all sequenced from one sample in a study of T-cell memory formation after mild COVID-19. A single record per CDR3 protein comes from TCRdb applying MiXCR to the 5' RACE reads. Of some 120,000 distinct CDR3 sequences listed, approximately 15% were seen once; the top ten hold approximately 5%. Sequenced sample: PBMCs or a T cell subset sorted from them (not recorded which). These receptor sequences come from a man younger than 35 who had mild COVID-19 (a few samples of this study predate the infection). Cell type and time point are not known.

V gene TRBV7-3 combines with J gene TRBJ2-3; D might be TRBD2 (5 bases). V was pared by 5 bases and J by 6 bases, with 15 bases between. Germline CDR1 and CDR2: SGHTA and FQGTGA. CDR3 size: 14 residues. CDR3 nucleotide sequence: TGTGCCAGCAGCCGGACCAGTCGGAGGGATACGCAGTATTTT. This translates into CASSRTSRRDTQYF.

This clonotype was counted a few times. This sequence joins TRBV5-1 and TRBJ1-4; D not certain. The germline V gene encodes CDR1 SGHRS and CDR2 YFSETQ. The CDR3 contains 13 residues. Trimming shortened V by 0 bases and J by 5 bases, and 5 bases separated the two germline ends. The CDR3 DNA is TGCGCCAGCAGCTTGGGAGTGAATGAAAAACTGTTTTTT. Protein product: CASSLGVNEKLFF.

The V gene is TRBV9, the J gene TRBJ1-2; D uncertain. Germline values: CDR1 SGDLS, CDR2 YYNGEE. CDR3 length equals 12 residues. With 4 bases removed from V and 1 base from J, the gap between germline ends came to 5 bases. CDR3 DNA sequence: TGTGCCAGCAGCTGGAGTAACTATGGCTACACCTTC. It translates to CASSWSNYGYTF.

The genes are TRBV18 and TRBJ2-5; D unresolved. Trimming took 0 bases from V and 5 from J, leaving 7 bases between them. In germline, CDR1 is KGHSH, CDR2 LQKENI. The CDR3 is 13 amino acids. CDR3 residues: CASSPPTRETQYF. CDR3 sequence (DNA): TGTGCCAGCTCACCACCAACGAGGGAGACCCAGTACTTC.

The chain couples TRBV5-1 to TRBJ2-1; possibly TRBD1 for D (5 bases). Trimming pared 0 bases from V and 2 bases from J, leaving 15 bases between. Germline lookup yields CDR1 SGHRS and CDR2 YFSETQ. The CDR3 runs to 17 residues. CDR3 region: CASSLETDPLAYNEQFF. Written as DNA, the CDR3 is TGCGCCAGCAGCTTGGAGACAGACCCCTTGGCCTACAATGAGCAGTTCTTC. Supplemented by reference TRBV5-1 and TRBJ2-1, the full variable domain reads KAGVTQTPRYLIKTRGQQVTLSCSPISGHRSVSWYQQTPGQGLQFLFEYFSETQRNKGNFPGRFSGRQFSNSRSEMNVSTLELGDSALYLCASSLETDPLAYNEQFFGPGTRLTVL.

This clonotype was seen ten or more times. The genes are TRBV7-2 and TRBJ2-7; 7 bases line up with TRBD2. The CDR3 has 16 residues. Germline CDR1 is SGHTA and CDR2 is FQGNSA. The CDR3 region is CASSLDSGFSSGSLTV. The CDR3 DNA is TGTGCCAGCAGCTTAGATAGTGGATTCTCTAGCGGCTCTCTCACAGTC.

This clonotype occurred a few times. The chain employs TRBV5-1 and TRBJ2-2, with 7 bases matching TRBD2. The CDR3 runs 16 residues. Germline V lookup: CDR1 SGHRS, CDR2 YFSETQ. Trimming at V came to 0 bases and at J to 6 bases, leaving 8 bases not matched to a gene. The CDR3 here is CASSLVPVGGAGELFF. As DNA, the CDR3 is TGCGCCAGCAGCTTGGTCCCCGTGGGAGGGGCCGGGGAGCTGTTTTTT.

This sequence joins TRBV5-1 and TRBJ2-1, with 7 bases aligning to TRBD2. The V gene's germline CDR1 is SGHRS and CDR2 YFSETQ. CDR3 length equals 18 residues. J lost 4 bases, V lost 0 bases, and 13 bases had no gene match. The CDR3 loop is CASSLVGLAGVPYNEQFF. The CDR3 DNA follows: TGCGCCAGCAGCTTGGTAGGATTGGCGGGGGTCCCTTACAATGAGCAGTTCTTC.

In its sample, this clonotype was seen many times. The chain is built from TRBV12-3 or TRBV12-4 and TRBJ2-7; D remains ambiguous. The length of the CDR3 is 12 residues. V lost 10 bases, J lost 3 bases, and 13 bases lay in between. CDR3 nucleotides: TGTGCCACCTCGGCATCCGGCTACGAGCAGTACTTC. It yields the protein CATSASGYEQYF.

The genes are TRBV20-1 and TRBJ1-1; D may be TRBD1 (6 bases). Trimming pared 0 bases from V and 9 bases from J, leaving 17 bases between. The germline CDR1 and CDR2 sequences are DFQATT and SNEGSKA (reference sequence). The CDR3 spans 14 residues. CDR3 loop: CSARDPVRTGKAFF. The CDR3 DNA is TGCAGTGCTAGAGACCCGGTCCGAACAGGGAAAGCTTTCTTT.

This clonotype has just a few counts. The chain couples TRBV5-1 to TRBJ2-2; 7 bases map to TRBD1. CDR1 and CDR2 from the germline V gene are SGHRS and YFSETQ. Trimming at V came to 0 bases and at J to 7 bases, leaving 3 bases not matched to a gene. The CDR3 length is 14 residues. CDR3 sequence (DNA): TGCGCCAGCAGCTTGGGACAGGGAGACGGGGAGCTGTTTTTT. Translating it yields CASSLGQGDGELFF.

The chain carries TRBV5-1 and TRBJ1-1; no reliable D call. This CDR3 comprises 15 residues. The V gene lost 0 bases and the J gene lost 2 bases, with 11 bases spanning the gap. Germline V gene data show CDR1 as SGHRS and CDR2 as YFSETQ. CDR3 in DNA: TGCGCCAGCAGCTTGGAATGGGGTGCCAACACTGAAGCTTTCTTT. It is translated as CASSLEWGANTEAFF. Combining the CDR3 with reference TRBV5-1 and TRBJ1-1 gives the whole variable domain KAGVTQTPRYLIKTRGQQVTLSCSPISGHRSVSWYQQTPGQGLQFLFEYFSETQRNKGNFPGRFSGRQFSNSRSEMNVSTLELGDSALYLCASSLEWGANTEAFFGQGTRLTVV.

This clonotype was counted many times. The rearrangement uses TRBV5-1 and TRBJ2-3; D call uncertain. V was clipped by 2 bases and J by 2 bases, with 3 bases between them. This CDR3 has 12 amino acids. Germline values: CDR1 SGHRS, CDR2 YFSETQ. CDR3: CASSFHTDTQYF. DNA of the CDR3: TGCGCCAGCAGCTTCCACACAGATACGCAGTATTTT.

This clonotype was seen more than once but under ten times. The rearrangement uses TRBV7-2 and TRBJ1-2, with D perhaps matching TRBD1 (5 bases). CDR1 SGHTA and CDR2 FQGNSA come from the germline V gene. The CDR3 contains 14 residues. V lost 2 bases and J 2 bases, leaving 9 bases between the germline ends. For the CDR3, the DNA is TGTGCCAGCAGCTTATGGGGCGACAACTATGGCTACACCTTC. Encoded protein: CASSLWGDNYGYTF.

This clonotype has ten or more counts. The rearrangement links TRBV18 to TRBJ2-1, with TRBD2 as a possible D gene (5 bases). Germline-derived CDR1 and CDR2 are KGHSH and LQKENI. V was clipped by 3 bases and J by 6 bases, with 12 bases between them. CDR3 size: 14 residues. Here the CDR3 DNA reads TGTGCCAGCTCACCCGGGAACAGACCCAATGAGCAGTTCTTC. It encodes CASSPGNRPNEQFF.

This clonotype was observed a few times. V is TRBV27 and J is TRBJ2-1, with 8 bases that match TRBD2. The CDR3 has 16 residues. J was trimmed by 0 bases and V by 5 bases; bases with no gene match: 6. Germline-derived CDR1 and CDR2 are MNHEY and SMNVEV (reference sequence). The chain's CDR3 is CASSPLTSGSYNEQFF. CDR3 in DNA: TGTGCCAGCAGTCCCCTTACTAGCGGCTCCTACAATGAGCAGTTCTTC.

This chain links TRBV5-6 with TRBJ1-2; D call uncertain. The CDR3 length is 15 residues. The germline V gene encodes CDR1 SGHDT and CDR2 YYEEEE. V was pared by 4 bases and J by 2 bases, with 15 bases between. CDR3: CASSPTLRDNYGYTF. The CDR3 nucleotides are TGTGCCAGCAGCCCCACCCTCAGAGACAACTATGGCTACACCTTC.

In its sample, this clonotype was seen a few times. The CDR3 coding sequence is TGCGCCAGCAGCTCGGGACAGACCTACAATGAGCAGTTCTTC. This encodes CASSSGQTYNEQFF. The rearrangement uses TRBV5-1 and TRBJ2-1; TRBD1 aligns across 7 bases. Germline lookup yields CDR1 SGHRS and CDR2 YFSETQ. The V and J ends lost 3 bases and 2 bases, in that order; junction bases with no gene match: 2. The CDR3 is made up of 14 amino acids.

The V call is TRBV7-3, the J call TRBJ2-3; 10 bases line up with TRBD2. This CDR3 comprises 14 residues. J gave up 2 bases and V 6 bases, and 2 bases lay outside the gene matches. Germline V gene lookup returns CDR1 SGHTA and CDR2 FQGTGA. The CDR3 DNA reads TGTGCCAGCAGACTAGCGGGGACCACAGATACGCAGTATTTT. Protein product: CASRLAGTTDTQYF.

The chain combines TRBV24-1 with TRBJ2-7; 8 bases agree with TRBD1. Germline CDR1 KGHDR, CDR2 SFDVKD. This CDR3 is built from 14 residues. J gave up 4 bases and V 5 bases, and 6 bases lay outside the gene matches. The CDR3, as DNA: TGTGCCACCAGTGTGTCCAGGGGGCTGTACGAGCAGTACTTC. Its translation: CATSVSRGLYEQYF.